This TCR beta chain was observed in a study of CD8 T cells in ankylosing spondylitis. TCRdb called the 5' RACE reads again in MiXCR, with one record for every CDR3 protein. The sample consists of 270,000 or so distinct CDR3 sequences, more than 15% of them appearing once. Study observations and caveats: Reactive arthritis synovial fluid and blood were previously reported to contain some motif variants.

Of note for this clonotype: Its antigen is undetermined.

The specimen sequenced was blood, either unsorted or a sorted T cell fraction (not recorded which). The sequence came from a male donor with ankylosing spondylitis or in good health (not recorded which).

As DNA, the CDR3 is TGCGCCAGCAGCCACCTGCAAGACACTGAAGCTTTCTTT. It specifies CASSHLQDTEAFF. The J gene is TRBJ1-1, the V gene TRBV4-1; D gene ambiguous. Germline CDR1 and CDR2: MGHRA and YSYEKL. The CDR3 is made up of 13 amino acids. V dropped 3 bases and J dropped 3 bases, with 8 bases sitting between them.